A selection of T cell receptor beta chains follows, all from one sample in a study of blood T cells in healthy people across ages. From the 5' RACE reads, TCRdb called clonotypes with MiXCR, one entry per CDR3 protein. Here the sample spans 780,000 or so distinct CDR3 sequences, roughly 50% being singletons. Sequencing was carried out using blood. These receptors were obtained from a man aged 80 or over in good health. Both conserved end residues are part of each CDR3. The D gene is left open where the match is weak. Clone sizes are given selectively: once, few, many, or a class where the clone is expanded.

clone_size	v_call	d_call	j_call	cdr3_nt	cdr3_aa
.	TRBV5-6	.	TRBJ1-4	TGTGCCAGCAGCTTGGGACGGGGCGCCTTTGAAAAACTGTTTTTT	CASSLGRGAFEKLFF
few	TRBV27	.	TRBJ2-3	TGTGCCAGCAGTGGCTCGGACCGAAGTGTTGACAGATACGCGTATTTT	CASSGSDRSVDRYAYF
.	TRBV20-1	TRBD2	TRBJ2-1	TGCGGTGCTAGAGAGCCGACTAGCGGGAGGAATGGTGAGCAGTTCTTC	CGAREPTSGRNGEQFF
.	TRBV27	TRBD2	TRBJ2-7	TGTGCCAGCAGATGGACTAGCGGGAGTGTGTACGAGCAGTACTTC	CASRWTSGSVYEQYF
.	TRBV2	TRBD1	TRBJ2-5	TGTGCCAGCAGTACCGACAGGGGGCGTGTGGAGACCCAGTACTTC	CASSTDRGRVETQYF
.	TRBV3-1	TRBD2	TRBJ2-1	TGTGCCAGCAGCAAAAGCGGGAGAACGAATGAGCAGTTCTTC	CASSKSGRTNEQFF
few	TRBV20-1	TRBD1	TRBJ2-7	TGCAGTGCTCGATCGACAGGGGTAGATTACGAGCAGTACTTC	CSARSTGVDYEQYF
.	TRBV12-3/TRBV12-4	.	TRBJ2-7	TGTGCCAGCAGTCCCACCGTGCAAGCGCTCTCCTACGAGCAGTACTTC	CASSPTVQALSYEQYF
.	TRBV14	.	TRBJ1-1	TGTGCCAGCAGCCCTCTGGCGGGGAACACTGAAGCTTTCTTT	CASSPLAGNTEAFF
few	TRBV7-3	.	TRBJ2-5	TGTGCCAGCAGCTTAACGGTATCCCCGAAAGAGACCCAGTACTTC	CASSLTVSPKETQYF
few	TRBV3-1	TRBD2	TRBJ2-1	TGTGCCAGCAGCCAGGGGGGACTAGCGGAAAACAATGAGCAGTTCTTC	CASSQGGLAENNEQFF
.	TRBV7-9	.	TRBJ2-4	TGTGCCAGCAGCTTAGTTAACGGAGCCAAAAACATTCAGTACTTC	CASSLVNGAKNIQYF
.	TRBV3-1	TRBD2	TRBJ2-1	TGTGCCAGCAGCCAAGAGAGGCCGGGACTAGTCACCCCTTCCTCCTACAATGAGCAGTTCTTC	CASSQERPGLVTPSSYNEQFF
.	TRBV7-8	TRBD2	TRBJ2-3	TGTGCCAGCAGCTTCCGGGAGGGCCTTTCTTACGCGTATTTT	CASSFREGLSYAYF
.	TRBV12-3/TRBV12-4	TRBD1	TRBJ2-5	TGTGCCAGCAGGTGGACAGGGGTTGAAGAGACCCAGTACTTC	CASRWTGVEETQYF
few	TRBV4-2	TRBD2	TRBJ2-7	TGTGCCAGCAGCTCCCGTTCTAGCGGGAGGGCCAGGTCCTACGAGCAGTACTTC	CASSSRSSGRARSYEQYF
few	TRBV29-1	TRBD1	TRBJ1-1	TGCAGCCACGACAGGGGGGGCACTGAAGCTTTCTTT	CSHDRGGTEAFF
.	TRBV27	TRBD2	TRBJ2-1	TGTGCCAGCAGTTCGGGACTAGCGGGAGGGCTCAGGGAGCAGTTCTTC	CASSSGLAGGLREQFF
.	TRBV28	.	TRBJ2-1	TGTGCCAGCAGTTTGGCCGCGGAGGTGGGCTACAATGAGCAGTTCTTC	CASSLAAEVGYNEQFF
.	TRBV2	.	TRBJ2-7	TGTGCCAGCAGCCAAACGGGACAGCAGTACTTC	CASSQTGQQYF
.	TRBV3-1	TRBD2	TRBJ2-5	TGTGCCAGCAGCTTGGGACTAGCGGGGGTAGGAACCCATGAGCAGTACTTC	CASSLGLAGVGTHEQYF
.	TRBV7-3	TRBD1	TRBJ2-7	TGTGCCAGCAGCCCCGCCGACAGGGAAGGGGCCGAGCAGTACTTC	CASSPADREGAEQYF
.	TRBV5-1	TRBD1	TRBJ1-3	TGCGCCAGCAGCAAACAGGGGCTCTCTGGAAACACCATATATTTT	CASSKQGLSGNTIYF
.	TRBV5-6	TRBD2	TRBJ2-1	TGTGCCAGCAGCTATCCGGGACTAGGGTCCTACGAGCAGTTCTTC	CASSYPGLGSYEQFF
.	TRBV19	TRBD2	TRBJ2-5	TGTGCCAGTAGTACCGGACTAGCGGGAGGGCGAATAGAGACCCAGTACTTC	CASSTGLAGGRIETQYF
.	TRBV20-1	.	TRBJ2-3	TGCAGTGCTAGAGTCCCGCCTAGCACAGATACGCAGTATTTT	CSARVPPSTDTQYF
.	TRBV4-2	TRBD2	TRBJ2-1	TGTGCCAGCAGCCATACGCCCGCGGGGGGTTACAATGAGCAGTTCTTC	CASSHTPAGGYNEQFF
.	TRBV9	TRBD1	TRBJ2-2	TGTGCCAGCAGCACGGACAGGGGTCACACCGGGGAGCTGTTTTTT	CASSTDRGHTGELFF
few	TRBV24-1	.	TRBJ2-3	TGTGCCACCAGTGATGGTAGCGCGGAACACAGATACGCGTATTTT	CATSDGSAEHRYAYF
few	TRBV28	TRBD2	TRBJ2-1	TGTGCCAGCACCTTAGCGGGGCTCTCCTACAATGAGCAGTTCTTC	CASTLAGLSYNEQFF
few	TRBV6-1	.	TRBJ2-6	TGTGCCAGCAGTGATAACAGCCAAGTCCTGACTTTC	CASSDNSQVLTF
few	TRBV20-1	.	TRBJ1-1	TGCAGTGCACAAAGGGGCAGGGACACTGAAGCTTTCTTT	CSAQRGRDTEAFF
.	TRBV20-1	.	TRBJ2-6	TGCAGTGCTGTGCCTACCGGAGGGGTCAACGTCCTGACTTTC	CSAVPTGGVNVLTF
.	TRBV2	.	TRBJ2-1	TGTGCCAGCAGTGCTGAGAACGGCCAAAGCTCCTACAATGAGCAGTTCTTC	CASSAENGQSSYNEQFF
.	TRBV24-1	TRBD1	TRBJ2-7	TGTGCCACCAGTGATACGTTGACAGGGAGCAATGAGCAGTACTTC	CATSDTLTGSNEQYF
few	TRBV7-2	.	TRBJ2-1	TGTGCCAGCACCCCGAGGACAGGGGGCTACTATAGCGGGAGGAAGAATGAGCAGTTCTTC	CASTPRTGGYYSGRKNEQFF
.	TRBV29-1	.	TRBJ2-7	TGCAGCGTTAGGGTGGGCGGCTACGAGCAGTACTTC	CSVRVGGYEQYF
few	TRBV5-6	TRBD2	TRBJ2-7	TGTGCCAGCAGCCAGCGGACTAGCGGGAGGGCCTGGGAGCAGTACTTC	CASSQRTSGRAWEQYF
.	TRBV21-1	.	TRBJ2-7	TGTGCCAGCAGCAAAAATGGACTAGCGGGAGCGCAGGGTTACAATGAGCAGTACTTC	CASSKNGLAGAQGYNEQYF
.	TRBV7-9	TRBD1	TRBJ2-7	TGTGCCAGCAGCCGACAAGGAGGTGTAGGGGGCGGTTACGAGCAGTACTTC	CASSRQGGVGGGYEQYF
.	TRBV27	.	TRBJ2-7	TGTGCCAGCAGTTTAAGTGGACTTCCCTACGAGCAGTACTTC	CASSLSGLPYEQYF
.	TRBV2	.	TRBJ1-2	TGTGCCAGCAGTGAACAGTTGGGCTACACCTTC	CASSEQLGYTF
once	TRBV7-2	.	TRBJ1-4	TGTGCCAGCAGCGAAGCTAGGGGGGTAGCTGAAAAACTGTTTTTT	CASSEARGVAEKLFF
.	TRBV9	.	TRBJ2-1	TGTGCCAGCAGCGTAGAACCCCAGAGCTCCTACAATGAGCAGTTCTTC	CASSVEPQSSYNEQFF
few	TRBV27	TRBD2	TRBJ2-7	TGTGCCAGCAGTTTATCGCCTAGCGGGAGGGCTAAATACGAGCAGTACTTC	CASSLSPSGRAKYEQYF
.	TRBV11-3	.	TRBJ1-5	TGTGCCAGCAGCTTGATTTTTGTGGTTCCCAACAATCAGCCCCAGCATTTT	CASSLIFVVPNNQPQHF
.	TRBV5-5	TRBD2	TRBJ2-7	TGTGCCAGCAGCACTTCACTTTTAGCGGGAGGGTTCTACGAGCAGTACTTC	CASSTSLLAGGFYEQYF
.	TRBV6-1	.	TRBJ2-7	TGTGCCAGCGTTGCCACAGGACTAACCTACGAGCAGTACTTC	CASVATGLTYEQYF
many	TRBV12-3/TRBV12-4	.	TRBJ2-5	TGTGCCAGCAGTTTAGATGACCATTCGTGGCGGGAGACCCAGTACTTC	CASSLDDHSWRETQYF
.	TRBV2	.	TRBJ2-7	TGTGCCAGCAGTGAAGTCCTCGGCGAGCAGTACTTC	CASSEVLGEQYF
.	TRBV4-1	.	TRBJ2-7	TGCGCCAGCAGCCAAGAGGCGACACACTACGAGCAGTACTTC	CASSQEATHYEQYF
.	TRBV20-1	.	TRBJ1-1	TGCAATGCTACGTCGGGGAATTCAGTTGGCACTGAAGCTTTCTTT	CNATSGNSVGTEAFF
once	TRBV11-2	.	TRBJ1-4	TGTGCCAGCAGCCTTGAAAACCGGCGGGATGAAAAACTGTTTTTT	CASSLENRRDEKLFF
.	TRBV6-1	.	TRBJ1-4	TGTGCCAGCAGTGTCACGGGAGATAGAGGAGAAAAACTGTTTTTT	CASSVTGDRGEKLFF